A single T cell receptor (beta chain) is shown here with its context. The specificity of this receptor is unknown. The record has no base qualities; no much larger clone is one base away. Whole blood was collected in K2EDTA tubes by collaborating institutions according to the institutions' own protocols. For TCRbeta analysis, collaborator samples were shipped as frozen whole blood, as isolated PBMCs, or as DNA extracted from either sample type. The immunoSEQ Assay, a bias-controlled multiplex PCR, was used to amplify TCRbeta CDR3 regions from genomic DNA. In the paper's pipeline: The number of nucleated cells in each sample was estimated from the amplification of reference gene primers within the assay. Sequence reads were collapsed and filtered to measure the absolute abundance of every unique TCRbeta CDR3 rearrangement. For each sample, productive Simpson clonality was calculated by taking the square root of Simpson's diversity index across productive rearrangements. TCRdb's version of the immuneACCESS table is confined to in-frame rearrangements and falls short of the full clone set. An unresolved V gene accounts for under half of the shortfall where checked; the remainder is of unknown origin. Clonal size and the V and J genes are those of that table, whereas D and trimming came from the DNA. This sample has under 150,000 clones in its table, and roughly 90% of those were observed once. The ten largest account for roughly 8% of the sample.

This specimen comes from a study of blood T cell repertoires in COVID-19 (TCRdb year 2020). Turning to the overall study: Samples from collaborators originated in the United States, Italy and Spain and spanned both the acute and convalescent phases of COVID-19. Deeply sampled blood TCRbeta repertoires from subjects exposed to, actively infected with, or recovered from COVID-19 were included in the dataset. The material from the prospective study consisted of cDNA or gDNA derived from T cells, B-cell-depleted T cells, or PBMCs. Samples came from the ongoing ImmuneRACE study (first 160 participants) plus 1,254 subjects from 6 global collaborators. Sample metadata almost always included a de-identified subject ID, COVID-19 status, age in years and sex. The repertoires were made available in a free public database intended to serve as a resource for research on the immune response to SARS-CoV-2. Where available, HLA class I and class II types were taken from metadata supplied by the sample provider and were not determined by assay-based typing. Summary of the overall study and its limitations: Clinical and demographic metadata were provided uncurated, with the amount varying by source and participant.

Sequences were obtained from peripheral blood. The sequence was obtained from a man aged 50-59 years with acute or convalescent COVID-19.

The CDR3 reads as follows: CASRLLGAMNTEAFF. The nucleotide sequence reads as follows: TGTGCCAGCAGGCTACTTGGGGCCATGAACACTGAAGCTTTCTTT. Recombination connected TRBV3-1 (or the pseudogene TRBV3-2) to TRBJ1-1; the D segment could be TRBD1, given 5 matching bases. From the cysteine up to the phenylalanine, the CDR3 has a length of 15 residues. Solely the CDR3 DNA is kept, with 45 bases framed from the first base. The V and J ends are trimmed by 6 bases and 0 bases, leaving 14 bases between them. Taken from the germline V gene (reference sequence), the CDR1 and CDR2 loops are LGHDT and YNNKEL.